This T cell receptor (beta chain) came from a study of PD-1 blockade in classical Hodgkin lymphoma. Time point here: newly diagnosed, previously untreated cHL patient sample. Assay: immunoSEQ multiplex PCR; the TCRdb copy retains only in-frame clones and omits some. The repertoire holds roughly 70,000 clones, with 93% as singletons. Material: peripheral blood mononuclear cells (PBMCs). This sequence originates from a human donor with classical Hodgkin lymphoma.

CDR3 in DNA: TGTGCCAGCAGCCGTTTGACAGGGGGGGATGAGCAGTTCTTC. This encodes CASSRLTGGDEQFF. The V call is TRBV14, the J call TRBJ2-1, with TRBD1 matching over 9 bases. V lost 4 bases to trimming and J lost 8 bases; unmatched junction nucleotides: 6. Germline lookup yields CDR1 SGHDN and CDR2 FVKESK. The CDR3 length is 14 residues.